This T cell receptor (beta chain) was sequenced for a study of T cell responses to AZD1222 COVID-19 vaccine. This clone has just a few counts. The germline gives CDR1 LNHDA, CDR2 SQIVND (reference sequence). Unmatched junction bases numbered 4, after V lost 8 bases and J lost 4 bases. The CDR3 extends over 13 amino acids. Method: immunoSEQ multiplex PCR; TCRdb's copy keeps in-frame clones and lacks some. Of 150,000 to 200,000 clones in the sample, approximately 90% were seen once. The specimen comprised peripheral blood, sampled 28 days after the second AZD1222 dose. This TCR was sampled from an adult who received the AZD1222 COVID-19 vaccine. The chain carries TRBV19 and TRBJ2-1; 8 nucleotides match TRBD2. CDR3 nucleotides: TGTGCCAGTGGACTAGCCAGATACAATGAGCAGTTCTTC. The encoded protein is CASGLARYNEQFF.